These T cell receptor beta chains were read from a single sample in a study of blood T cell repertoires in COVID-19. The protocol was immunoSEQ multiplex PCR, while the TCRdb copy is restricted to in-frame clones and leaves out a portion. The sample has some 110,000 clones; roughly nine tenths are singletons. The sample was peripheral blood. These receptors were obtained from a middle-aged man with acute or convalescent COVID-19. The CDR3 runs from the conserved cysteine through the conserved F or W. D genes are given only for firm matches. Some rows mark clone size as missing; the rest say once, few, many or name a class of expanded clone.

TRBJ2-7	NA	TRBD1	TRBV3-1/TRBV3-2	TGTGCCAGCAGCCAACCAGGGGGCGAGCAGTACTTC	CASSQPGGEQYF
TRBJ2-7	NA	TRBD1	TRBV10-1	TGCGCCAGCAGTGAGGGACAGGAAGGATACGAGCAGTACTTC	CASSEGQEGYEQYF
TRBJ1-1	NA	NA	TRBV29-1	TGCAGCGTTTTAAAGCCAGGGAACACTGAAGCTTTCTTT	CSVLKPGNTEAFF
TRBJ1-1	NA	NA	TRBV9	TGTGCCAGCAGCGTAGGGACGCGGGTATCATACACTGAAGCTTTCTTT	CASSVGTRVSYTEAFF
TRBJ2-1	NA	NA	TRBV30	TGTGCCTGGAGCGAGGAGGGGTACAATGAGCAGTTCTTC	CAWSEEGYNEQFF
TRBJ1-1	few	NA	TRBV6-6	TGTGCCAGCAGTTACTTCGAGGACACTGAAGCTTTCTTT	CASSYFEDTEAFF
TRBJ2-7	NA	TRBD2	TRBV3-1/TRBV3-2	TGTGCCAGCAGCCAAGAAACTAGCGGAAACTTTTACGAGCAGTACTTC	CASSQETSGNFYEQYF
TRBJ1-6	NA	TRBD1	TRBV19	TGTGCCAGTAGTATAGATCTGGACAGGAGGTCCTATAATTCACCCCTCCACTTT	CASSIDLDRRSYNSPLHF
TRBJ2-1	NA	NA	TRBV27	TGTGCCAGCAGTACATTACAGGGGGGGGAGTTCTTC	CASSTLQGGEFF
TRBJ2-3	NA	TRBD2	TRBV11-1	TGTGCCAGCAGCTTTGGTGCGGGGGGCTACACAGATACGCAGTATTTT	CASSFGAGGYTDTQYF
TRBJ1-1	NA	NA	TRBV18	TGTGCCAGCTCACCACCAACAGGGCTGAACACTGAAGCTTTCTTT	CASSPPTGLNTEAFF
TRBJ2-7	NA	TRBD2	TRBV20-1	TGCAGTGCTAGTGGACTAGCGGGAGATAAGTACGAGCAGTACTTC	CSASGLAGDKYEQYF
TRBJ2-7	NA	TRBD2	TRBV6-2/TRBV6-3	TGTGCCAGCAGTTACATGCATAGCGGGGGGCCCTACGAGCAGTACTTC	CASSYMHSGGPYEQYF
TRBJ1-1	NA	NA	TRBV27	TGTGCCAGCAGTTTATTTGGGGAGATCACTGAAGCTTTCTTT	CASSLFGEITEAFF
TRBJ2-7	NA	TRBD2	TRBV4-2	TGTGCCAGCAGCCAAGAGCCTAGCGGGACTGTGTCCTACGAGCAGTACTTC	CASSQEPSGTVSYEQYF
TRBJ2-6	NA	TRBD2	TRBV6-6	TGTGCCGCGGGGGACCCCCTTATGTCTGGGGCCAACGTCCTGACTTTC	CAAGDPLMSGANVLTF
TRBJ1-6	NA	NA	TRBV12-3/TRBV12-4	TGTGCCAGCAGTTTAGGGCCGTATTCACCCCTCCACTTT	CASSLGPYSPLHF
TRBJ1-3	NA	NA	TRBV6-1	TGTGCCAGCAGTGAAGCGCCTCCACACTCTGGAAACACCATATATTTT	CASSEAPPHSGNTIYF
TRBJ2-3	NA	TRBD2	TRBV2	TGTGCCAGCATCGTCGCGGGAGGAGATACGCAGTATTTT	CASIVAGGDTQYF
TRBJ1-5	many	NA	TRBV6-5	TGTGCCAGCAGGGAGGGGTTGAGCAATCAGCCCCAGCATTTT	CASREGLSNQPQHF
TRBJ2-3	NA	TRBD2	TRBV5-4	TGTGCCAGCAGCCCTAGGACTAGCGGCGACGATACGCAGTATTTT	CASSPRTSGDDTQYF
TRBJ2-3	NA	TRBD1	TRBV5-5	TGTGCCAGCAGCTCCGGGACAGGGGGTGGCACAGATACGCAGTATTTT	CASSSGTGGGTDTQYF